This T cell receptor beta chain derives from a study of cytomegalovirus exposure and HLA in healthy donors. Study-wide background: An earlier analysis identified more than 90 million unique TCR beta sequences in some 170 million T cells. Study conclusions and caveats: Investigators reported 150 to 200 TCR beta chains as tied to cytomegalovirus.

A single count supports this clone. Its specificity is unknown. The V gene's germline CDR1 is SGDLS and CDR2 YYNGEE. This CDR3 comprises 15 residues. With 2 bases removed from V and 2 bases from J, the gap between germline ends came to 11 bases. 13 Jbeta primers and 60 Vbeta primers were used for the PCR. The assay was immunoSEQ multiplex PCR, and TCRdb's table has in-frame clones only and misses some. This sample has 150,000 to 200,000 clones, with about four fifths found just once. The chain recombines TRBV9 with TRBJ2-1; tentatively, D is TRBD1 (7 bases). The TCR was taken from a man in his fifties or sixties in good health and CMV-seropositive. The specimen sequenced was PBMCs. CDR3 DNA: TGTGCCAGCAGCGTCTCAGGGGGGACCTACAATGAGCAGTTCTTC. Its protein is CASSVSGGTYNEQFF.